The 7 T cell receptor beta chains below come from one sample, sequenced in a study of shared clonotypes between healthy human individuals. Only in-frame clones appear in the TCRdb table, and some are missing; sequencing was by immunoSEQ multiplex PCR. The table includes a few million clones, roughly 93% detected once. CD45RO-negative CD8 cells positively selected for CCR7 made up the naive population, which excluded terminally differentiated effector memory CD45RA+ cells. The sequenced sample consisted of naive CD8+ T cells from PBMCs. These receptors originate from a man aged 18 to 30 in good health. Some clones in this sample may be carry-over from other donors' samples.

The chain has TRBV11-2 and TRBJ2-5, with D unresolved. V lost 4 bases, J lost 2 bases, and 17 bases lay in between. Germline V gives CDR1 SGHAT, CDR2 FQNNGV. The CDR3 runs 16 residues. The CDR3 sequence is CASSSRQLAEQETQYF. The CDR3 DNA is TGTGCCAGCAGCTCGCGACAATTAGCAGAGCAAGAGACCCAGTACTTC.

This chain joins TRBV7-9 and TRBJ1-2; D is unclear. The V gene lost 4 bases and the J gene lost 4 bases, with 16 bases spanning the gap. Germline CDR1 SEHNR, CDR2 FQNEAQ (reference sequence). The length of the CDR3 is 15 residues. CDR3: CASSSAVEGSYGYTF. CDR3 sequence (DNA): TGTGCCAGCAGCTCCGCGGTCGAAGGAAGCTATGGCTACACCTTC. The full variable domain, completed using reference TRBV7-9 and TRBJ1-2, is DTGVSQNPRHKITKRGQNVTFRCDPISEHNRLYWYRQTLGQGPEFLTYFQNEAQLEKSRLLSDRFSAERPKGSFSTLEIQRTEQGDSAMYLCASSSAVEGSYGYTFGSGTRLTVV.

V is TRBV28 and J is TRBJ2-5; 10 bases fit TRBD2. CDR1 is MDHEN, CDR2 SYDVKM, per germline. The length of the CDR3 is 15 residues. The junction had 8 bases not matched to a gene; V was cut back by 5 bases and J by 5 bases. The CDR3 DNA follows: TGTGCCAGCAGTCGACTAGCGGGTGTCCGGGAGACCCAGTACTTC. This sequence encodes CASSRLAGVRETQYF.

The chain joins TRBV7-6 to TRBJ1-4; 7 bases line up with TRBD1. The CDR3 is 13 amino acids. V was clipped by 4 bases and J by 11 bases; unmatched bases: 7. Germline V gives CDR1 SGHVS, CDR2 FNYEAQ. The CDR3: CASSSRGRAKLFF. The DNA for the CDR3 is TGTGCCAGCAGCTCGAGGGGGCGGGCTAAACTGTTTTTT.

This clone turned up a few times. V gene TRBV28 combines with J gene TRBJ1-5, with D perhaps matching TRBD1 (6 bases). Germline V gene lookup returns CDR1 MDHEN and CDR2 SYDVKM. Between the trimmed V and J ends, which lost 5 bases and 2 bases, there was a span of 13 bases. The CDR3 is made up of 15 amino acids. As DNA, the CDR3 is TGTGCCAGCAGTGACAGGATTCGTGGCAATCAGCCCCAGCATTTT. Translation gives CASSDRIRGNQPQHF.

As DNA, the CDR3 is TGTGCCACCAGCCTGCCCGGGGATAGCGGACAAGAGACCCAGTACTTC. Amino acid sequence: CATSLPGDSGQETQYF. The chain recombines TRBV15 with TRBJ2-5, with D possibly TRBD2 on 6 matching bases. Germline CDR1 reads LNHNV; CDR2 reads YYDKDF (reference sequence). V lost 5 bases to trimming and J lost 2 bases, with 18 bases between them. The CDR3 length is 16 residues.

The rearrangement joins TRBV6-6 to TRBJ1-3; TRBD1 matches 9 bases. CDR3 length: 15 residues. Per germline, CDR1 MNHNY and CDR2 SVGAGI (reference sequence). The V gene end was trimmed by 5 bases and the J gene end by 2 bases; junction bases not matched to a gene: 4. CDR3 protein: CASSITGGPGNTIYF. CDR3 sequence (DNA): TGTGCCAGCAGTATAACAGGGGGCCCTGGAAACACCATATATTTT.